Below, 19 T cell receptor beta chains from the same sample are listed, as sequenced in a study of blood T cell repertoires in COVID-19 (dated by TCRdb to 2018 to 2021). Libraries were made using the immunoSEQ multiplex PCR assay. TCRdb holds this immuneACCESS table with in-frame rearrangements only. Some clones are missing; in checked studies, unresolved V genes explain under half, and the rest has no known cause. The sample table records around 140,000 clones; 88% of these occur just once. The ten largest clonotypes hold 1.7% of the sample. Input material: peripheral blood. These receptors were obtained from a woman in her fifties or sixties with acute or convalescent COVID-19.

This CDR3 is CASSLGVTRGNEKLFF. The CDR3 DNA reads as TGTGCCAGCAGCTTGGGGGTTACAAGAGGAAATGAAAAACTGTTTTTT. The rearrangement joins TRBV5-4 to TRBJ1-4; no reliable D call. Germline V gene lookup returns CDR1 SGHNT and CDR2 YYREEE (reference sequence). The V end lost 0 bases, the J end lost 5 bases, and 14 bases lay between the germline ends. The CDR3 runs to 16 residues.

The V and J genes are TRBV28 and TRBJ1-2; TRBD1 matches at 9 bases. Trimming removed 6 bases from V and 4 bases from J; junction bases left unmatched: 9. The CDR3 totals 15 residues. CDR1 MDHEN and CDR2 SYDVKM come from the germline V gene. CDR3 in DNA: TGTGCCAGCAGCCCCTATACGACAGGGGGCTATGGCTACACCTTC. It codes for CASSPYTTGGYGYTF.

This chain connects TRBV5-1 to TRBJ1-5; no clear D. The germline CDR1 and CDR2 sequences are SGHRS and YFSETQ. V shed 1 base and J shed 5 bases, with 7 bases lying between them. The CDR3 has 13 amino acids. CDR3 coding DNA: TGCGCCAGCAGCTTGTACGGGGATCAGCCCCAGCATTTT. The encoded protein is CASSLYGDQPQHF.

The gene calls are TRBV29-1 and TRBJ2-2; 7 nucleotides match TRBD1. The CDR3 spans 12 residues. V shed 6 bases, J shed 3 bases, and the junction held 1 base outside the gene matches. Germline CDR1 reads SQVTM; CDR2 reads ANQGSEA. The CDR3 here is CSVTGDTGELFF. For the CDR3, the DNA is TGCAGCGTCACAGGGGACACCGGGGAGCTGTTTTTT.

The chain uses TRBV6-6 and TRBJ1-3; D gene unclear. Germline CDR1 reads MNHNY; CDR2 reads SVGAGI (reference sequence). This CDR3 comprises 15 residues. V was cut by 4 bases and J by 0 bases, with 10 bases left in between. The DNA of the CDR3 is TGTGCCAGCAGTTCACCAGAGGGCTCTGGAAACACCATATATTTT. Amino acid sequence: CASSSPEGSGNTIYF.

The chain links TRBV3-1 (or the pseudogene TRBV3-2) to TRBJ1-1; D possibly corresponds to TRBD1 (5 bases). The CDR3 is 13 amino acids. Trimming took off 5 bases at V and 5 bases at J, with 12 bases between the two ends. Germline assignment: CDR1 LGHDT and CDR2 YNNKEL (reference sequence). The CDR3 is CASSLLGGTEAFF. In DNA, the CDR3 is TGTGCCAGCAGCTTATTGGGGGGGACTGAAGCTTTCTTT.

The rearrangement links TRBV30 to TRBJ1-1; 12 positions match TRBD1. The CDR3 spans 14 residues. Germline CDR1 reads GTSNPN; CDR2 reads SVGIG (reference sequence). The V segment lost 7 bases and the J segment 11 bases; nucleotides outside the gene matches: 14. In DNA, the CDR3 is TGTGCCTCTCCTGATCGGGACAGGGGGCAAGGCGCTTTCTTT. It codes for CASPDRDRGQGAFF.

This chain joins TRBV6-5 and TRBJ1-5, with 10 bases fitting TRBD1. CDR1 and CDR2 from the germline V gene are MNHEY and SVGAGI. The length of the CDR3 is 15 residues. Trimming took 6 bases from V and 7 from J; bases not matched to a gene: 9. The CDR3 DNA sequence: TGTGCCAGCAGACCCGGGACAGGGGCTGGGCAGCCCCAGCATTTT. The encoded protein is CASRPGTGAGQPQHF.

J is TRBJ2-4 and V is TRBV11-2, with D possibly matching TRBD2 (6 bases). V lost 1 base to trimming and J lost 4 bases, with 8 bases between them. The CDR3 spans 14 residues. CDR1 SGHAT and CDR2 FQNNGV come from the germline V gene. As DNA, the CDR3 is TGTGCCAGCAGCTTAGGAGCGGGTAAAAACATTCAGTACTTC. Its translation is CASSLGAGKNIQYF.

The chain joins TRBV18 to TRBJ2-2, with D tentatively TRBD1 (7 bases). Trimming removed 1 base from V and 5 bases from J, with 11 bases in between. This CDR3 is 15 amino acids long. The germline gives CDR1 KGHSH, CDR2 LQKENI. CDR3 in amino acids: CASSPRRGETGELFF. CDR3 nucleotide sequence: TGTGCCAGCTCACCACGCAGGGGGGAGACCGGGGAGCTGTTTTTT.

The rearrangement links TRBV4-2 to TRBJ1-3; D gene uncertain. Germline V lookup: CDR1 LGHNA, CDR2 YNFKEQ. This CDR3 contains 15 residues. The V end lost 1 base, the J end lost 2 bases, and 9 bases lay between the germline ends. CDR3 sequence (DNA): TGTGCCAGCAGCCAAGGACGGGGAGCTGGAAACACCATATATTTT. Translating gives CASSQGRGAGNTIYF.

V is TRBV12-3 or TRBV12-4 and J is TRBJ1-2; D gene uncertain. The CDR3 contains 12 residues. V was cut by 4 bases and J by 6 bases, with 9 bases left in between. The chain's CDR3 is CASSSVVDGYTF. The CDR3, as DNA: TGTGCCAGCAGTTCGGTGGTAGATGGCTACACCTTC.

V is TRBV19 and J is TRBJ2-3, with 7 bases fitting TRBD1. Trimming removed 4 bases from V and 7 bases from J; junction bases left unmatched: 8. Germline V gene lookup returns CDR1 LNHDA and CDR2 SQIVND (reference sequence). The CDR3 length is 14 residues. For the CDR3, the DNA is TGTGCCAGTAGTACCGGGACAGCCACGTATACGCAGTATTTT. It is translated as CASSTGTATYTQYF.

This clone was counted a few times. The chain has TRBV4-2 and TRBJ1-1; possible D gene TRBD1, 5 bases. The CDR3 runs to 15 residues. Trimming took off 0 bases at V and 4 bases at J, with 12 bases between the two ends. CDR1 and CDR2 from the germline V gene are LGHNA and YNFKEQ. The CDR3 DNA sequence: TGTGCCAGCAGCCAAGATCTTGCGGGGGGCACTGAAGCTTTCTTT. Translating gives CASSQDLAGGTEAFF.

The chain couples TRBV27 to TRBJ2-5, with 12 bases identical to TRBD2. V trimming: 8 bases; J trimming: 5 bases; junction bases outside the gene matches: 9. This CDR3 contains 15 residues. CDR1 is MNHEY and CDR2 is SMNVEV in the germline V gene (reference sequence). CDR3 loop: CASSSPSGRGETQYF. The CDR3 DNA is TGTGCCAGCTCCTCTCCTAGCGGGAGGGGGGAGACCCAGTACTTC.

The J gene is TRBJ2-1, the V gene TRBV2, with TRBD2 identical over 7 bases. CDR1 SNHLY and CDR2 FYNNEI come from the germline V gene. This CDR3 comprises 14 residues. The V gene end was trimmed by 3 bases and the J gene end by 8 bases; junction bases not matched to a gene: 7. CDR3 in amino acids: CASSDQRDTHEQFF. The CDR3 DNA follows: TGTGCCAGCAGTGACCAGCGGGATACGCATGAGCAGTTCTTC.

This rearrangement joins TRBV5-1 to TRBJ2-7; 12 bases map to TRBD2. After removal of 4 bases from V and 5 bases from J, the junction contained 13 bases not matched to a gene. Germline loops: CDR1 SGHRS, CDR2 YFSETQ. This CDR3 contains 17 residues. CDR3 in DNA: TGCGCCAGCAGCCCGAGGCTAGCGGGAGGGCCTTCCCACGAGCAGTACTTC. Amino acids: CASSPRLAGGPSHEQYF.

In nucleotides, the CDR3 is TGTGCCAGCAGCTTAGCCCCATACAATGAGCAGTTCTTC. Encoded protein: CASSLAPYNEQFF. This chain connects TRBV7-9 to TRBJ2-1; D gene uncertain. The CDR3 extends over 13 amino acids. V lost 0 bases to trimming and J lost 4 bases, with 4 bases between them. Germline V CDR1 and CDR2: SEHNR, FQNEAQ (reference sequence).

The J gene is TRBJ2-7, the V gene TRBV5-6, with TRBD1 matching over 7 bases. This CDR3 spans 15 amino acids. Per the germline V gene, CDR1 is SGHDT and CDR2 is YYEEEE. V gave up 5 bases and J gave up 1 base; unmatched junction bases: 9. CDR3 nucleotides: TGTGCCAGCAGGCCGACAGGGACACTATCCTACGAGCAGTACTTC. Protein: CASRPTGTLSYEQYF.